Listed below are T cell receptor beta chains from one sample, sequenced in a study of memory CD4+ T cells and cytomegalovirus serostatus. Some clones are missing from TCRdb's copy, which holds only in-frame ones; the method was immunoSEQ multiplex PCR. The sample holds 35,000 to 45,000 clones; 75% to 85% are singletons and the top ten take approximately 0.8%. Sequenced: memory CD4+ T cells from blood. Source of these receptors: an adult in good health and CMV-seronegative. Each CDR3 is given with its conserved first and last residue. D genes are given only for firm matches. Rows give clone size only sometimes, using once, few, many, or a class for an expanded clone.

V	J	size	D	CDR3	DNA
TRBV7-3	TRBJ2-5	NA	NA	CASSLGAQETQYF	TGTGCCAGCAGCTTAGGTGCGCAAGAGACCCAGTACTTC
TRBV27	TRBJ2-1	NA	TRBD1	CASQNRDRVYNEQFF	TGTGCCAGCCAGAACCGGGACAGGGTGTACAATGAGCAGTTCTTC
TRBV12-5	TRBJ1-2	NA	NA	CASGLDPLDVPVGGYTF	TGTGCTAGTGGTTTGGATCCGTTGGACGTCCCCGTGGGTGGCTACACCTTC
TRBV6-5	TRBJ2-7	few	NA	CASSYDPNYEQYF	TGTGCCAGCAGTTACGATCCGAACTACGAGCAGTACTTC
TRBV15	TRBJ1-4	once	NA	CATSRDKWGTSTNEKLFF	TGTGCCACCAGCAGAGATAAGTGGGGAACATCAACTAATGAAAAACTGTTTTTT
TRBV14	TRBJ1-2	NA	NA	CASSPSPSYGYTF	TGTGCCAGCAGCCCATCCCCTAGTTATGGCTACACCTTC
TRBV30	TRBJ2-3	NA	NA	CAWSVRNTQYF	TGTGCCTGGAGTGTTCGAAATACGCAGTATTTT
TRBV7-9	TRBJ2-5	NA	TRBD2	CAGIAGIQETQYF	TGTGCCGGAATAGCGGGGATCCAAGAGACCCAGTACTTC
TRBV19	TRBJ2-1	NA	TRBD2	CASSLLSSGGDEQFF	TGTGCCAGTAGTCTTCTATCTAGCGGGGGGGATGAGCAGTTCTTC
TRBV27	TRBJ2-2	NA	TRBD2	CASSLDPGLAGSNTGELFF	TGTGCCAGCAGCCTGGATCCGGGACTAGCGGGATCGAACACCGGGGAGCTGTTTTTT